This passage covers 2 T cell receptor beta chains from one sample sequenced in a study of T cells expressing NK-cell markers. TCRdb reprocessed the 5' RACE reads and reports one entry per CDR3 protein, with no DNA. This table holds a few hundred thousand distinct CDR3 sequences. What was sequenced was blood T cells: a sorted CD56 or NKG2C T cell subset, CD4+ or CD8+ T cells, or bulk PBMC T cells (not recorded which). These receptors were taken from a man between 18 and 69 years old in good health.

The chain joins TRBV5-6 to TRBJ2-1. CDR1 and CDR2 (germline): SGHDT, YYEEEE. The CDR3 runs to 13 residues. The chain's CDR3 is CASRPGSRNEQFF.

The rearrangement joins TRBV6-1 to TRBJ2-7; no DNA is available, so the TRBD2 call from TCRdb remains unchecked. Germline CDR1 MNHNS, CDR2 SASEGT. CDR3 length: 15 amino acids. CDR3 sequence: CASSKQALGSYEQYF.